This is a list of T cell receptor beta chains from one sample in a study of T-cell reconstitution after alpha-beta-depleted transplantation in children. Each CDR3 protein gets one entry after TCRdb re-called the PCR reads with MiXCR. The sample consists of around 500,000 distinct CDR3 sequences, under 25% of them appearing once. The starting material was PBMCs, mostly from graft donor cells, obtained 360 days after TCRalphabeta/CD19-depleted stem cell transplant. The receptors here all came from a boy in the first two years of life who had a stem cell transplant for acute myeloid leukemia, so the T cells may come from the graft donor. Each CDR3 is given with its conserved first and last residue. A D gene is named only where the DNA matches it firmly. Clone size is not always given. Where it is, it says once, few, many or a class for expanded clones.

clone_size,d_call,j_call,v_call,cdr3_nt,cdr3_aa
few,TRBD2,TRBJ2-3,TRBV11-2,TGTGCCAGCAGCTTAGGCTCTCCTAGCGGGGGCACAGATACGCAGTATTTT,CASSLGSPSGGTDTQYF
NA,TRBD2,TRBJ2-1,TRBV20-1,TGCAGTGCCAACGTTGGGTCAACTAGCGGGTTCTACAATGAGCAGTTCTTC,CSANVGSTSGFYNEQFF
few,TRBD1,TRBJ2-4,TRBV15,TGTGCCACCAGCAGGGACGAGGGGGACAGTCAGTACTTC,CATSRDEGDSQYF
NA,NA,TRBJ2-2,TRBV24-1,TGTGCCACCAGAGAGGGGTTGAACACCGGGGAGCTGTTTTTT,CATREGLNTGELFF
many,NA,TRBJ2-2,TRBV12-3/TRBV12-4,TGTGCCAGCAGCCTGAACTGGGAGCTGTTTTTT,CASSLNWELFF
NA,NA,TRBJ1-2,TRBV9,TGTGCCAGCAGCAAACGGGACGGTGACTATGGCTACACCTTC,CASSKRDGDYGYTF
NA,TRBD1,TRBJ2-3,TRBV6-5,TGTGCCAGCAGTTACTTATCAGAACGGGACAGGGAAACAGATACGCAGTATTTT,CASSYLSERDRETDTQYF
many,TRBD2,TRBJ2-2,TRBV7-8,TGTGCCAGCAGATTAAGGCGGGGGGGCTCTCTCACCGGGGAGCTGTTTTTT,CASRLRRGGSLTGELFF
many,TRBD2,TRBJ2-1,TRBV7-9,TGTGCCAGCAGTTTTTTAGCGGGGAGCTCCTACAATGAGCAGTTCTTC,CASSFLAGSSYNEQFF
few,NA,TRBJ2-7,TRBV20-1,TGCAGTGCTAGACGTGGGGGGGAGCAGTACTTC,CSARRGGEQYF
NA,NA,TRBJ2-4,TRBV11-3,TGTGCCAGCAGCTTAGGGGAATATAAGTACTTC,CASSLGEYKYF
few,NA,TRBJ2-1,TRBV29-1,TGCAGCGTTGTCGCGGTTCTAGGCAATGAGCAGTTCTTC,CSVVAVLGNEQFF
NA,TRBD2,TRBJ2-1,TRBV24-1,TGTGCCACCAGTGAAACCGGGACTAGCGGATACAATGAGCAGTTCTTC,CATSETGTSGYNEQFF
NA,NA,TRBJ2-1,TRBV2,TGTGCCAGCCAACGCGGGGCTAACTCCTACAATGAGCAGTTCTTC,CASQRGANSYNEQFF
many,NA,TRBJ1-2,TRBV12-3/TRBV12-4,TGTGCCAGCAGCGCGGGGAACTATGGCTACACCTTC,CASSAGNYGYTF
few,TRBD2,TRBJ2-1,TRBV9,TGTGCCAGCACACCTAAGCCTACCGGGACTAGCGGGGGGGCTGGCCGTGAGCAGTTCTTC,CASTPKPTGTSGGAGREQFF
few,TRBD1,TRBJ2-3,TRBV20-1,TGCAGTGCTACCCCCGGGACAGGAGGAACGGGCCTAGACGCAGATACGCAGTATTTT,CSATPGTGGTGLDADTQYF
many,NA,TRBJ2-1,TRBV7-3,TGTGCCAGCAGCACAACCGGGCCCTTCACCTTATACAATGAGCAGTTCTTC,CASSTTGPFTLYNEQFF
NA,NA,TRBJ2-7,TRBV5-1,TGCGCCAGCACCGGGGAAGGCTACGAGCAGTACTTC,CASTGEGYEQYF
once,NA,TRBJ2-5,TRBV11-1,TGTGCCAGCAGCCCTGGGACACTACAAGAGACCCAGTACTTC,CASSPGTLQETQYF
few,NA,TRBJ2-5,TRBV20-1,TGCAGTGCTAGAGATGAGGTGTGGGAAGAGACCCAGTACTTC,CSARDEVWEETQYF
NA,NA,TRBJ2-7,TRBV15,TGTGCCACCAGCAGAGATCAGGGCACCGTGAGCTACGAGCAGTACTTC,CATSRDQGTVSYEQYF
many,NA,TRBJ1-4,TRBV18,TGTGCCAGCTCACCAAACCAGGAAAAACTGTTTTTT,CASSPNQEKLFF
many,TRBD2,TRBJ2-1,TRBV20-1,TGCAGTGCTAGACGGACTAGCGGGGGACTCGAGCAGTTCTTC,CSARRTSGGLEQFF